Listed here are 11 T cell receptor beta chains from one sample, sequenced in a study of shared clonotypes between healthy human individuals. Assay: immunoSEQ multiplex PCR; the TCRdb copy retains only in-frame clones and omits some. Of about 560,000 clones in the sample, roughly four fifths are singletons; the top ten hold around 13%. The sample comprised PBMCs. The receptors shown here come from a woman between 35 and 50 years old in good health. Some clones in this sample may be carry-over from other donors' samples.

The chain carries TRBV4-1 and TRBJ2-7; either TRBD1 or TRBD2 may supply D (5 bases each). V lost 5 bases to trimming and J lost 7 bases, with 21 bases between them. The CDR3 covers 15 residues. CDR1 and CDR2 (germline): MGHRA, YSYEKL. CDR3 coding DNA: TGCGCCAGCAGCGCTCACGGGACCGGCCCTGGGGAGCAGTACTTC. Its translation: CASSAHGTGPGEQYF.

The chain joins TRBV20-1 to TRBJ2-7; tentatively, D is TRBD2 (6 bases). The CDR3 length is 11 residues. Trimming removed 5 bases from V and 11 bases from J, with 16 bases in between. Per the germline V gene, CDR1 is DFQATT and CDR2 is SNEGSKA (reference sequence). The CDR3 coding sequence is TGCAGTGCTTGGACGAATCCGGGAGAGTACTTC. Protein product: CSAWTNPGEYF.

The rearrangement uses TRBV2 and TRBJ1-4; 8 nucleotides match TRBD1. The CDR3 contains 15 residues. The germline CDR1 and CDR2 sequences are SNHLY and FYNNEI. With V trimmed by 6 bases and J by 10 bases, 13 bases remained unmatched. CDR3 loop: CASSAIGQGDGKLFF. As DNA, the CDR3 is TGTGCCAGCAGCGCGATCGGACAGGGTGACGGAAAACTGTTTTTT.

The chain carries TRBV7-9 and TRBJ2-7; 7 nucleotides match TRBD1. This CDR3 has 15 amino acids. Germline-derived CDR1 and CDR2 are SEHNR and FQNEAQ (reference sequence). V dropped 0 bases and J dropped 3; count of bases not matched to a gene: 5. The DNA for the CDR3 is TGTGCCAGCAGCTTAGCCTACCGGGACAGCTACGAGCAGTACTTC. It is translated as CASSLAYRDSYEQYF.

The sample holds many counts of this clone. The CDR3 spells CAISEPGRASETQYF. Here the CDR3 DNA reads TGTGCCATCAGTGAACCGGGACGGGCTAGCGAGACCCAGTACTTC. J is TRBJ2-5 and V is TRBV10-3; D assignment may be TRBD1 or TRBD2 (5 bases each). Germline V CDR1 and CDR2: ENHRY, SYGVKD. The CDR3 has 15 amino acids. Trimming took off 3 bases at V and 5 bases at J, with 16 bases between the two ends.

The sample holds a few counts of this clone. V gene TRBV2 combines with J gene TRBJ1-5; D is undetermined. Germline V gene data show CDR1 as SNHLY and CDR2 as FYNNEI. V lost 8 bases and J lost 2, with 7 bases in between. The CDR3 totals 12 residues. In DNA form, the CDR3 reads TGTGCCAGCGCGGAGGGCAATCAGCCCCAGCATTTT. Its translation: CASAEGNQPQHF.

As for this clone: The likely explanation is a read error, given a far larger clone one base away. The CDR3 region has the DNA TGTACCAGTACCCCCCAGGGGCACTTGAACACTGAAGCTTTCTTT. Translated, it gives CTSTPQGHLNTEAFF. This chain connects TRBV19 to TRBJ1-1; the D gene is possibly TRBD1 (6 bases). The CDR3 extends over 15 amino acids. Germline V gene data show CDR1 as LNHDA and CDR2 as SQIVND (reference sequence).

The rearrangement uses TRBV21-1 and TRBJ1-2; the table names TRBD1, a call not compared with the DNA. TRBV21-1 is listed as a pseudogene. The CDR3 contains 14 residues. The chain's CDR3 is CASRGAEPNYGYTF. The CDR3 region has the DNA TGTGCCAGCAGAGGGGCGGAGCCTAACTATGGCTACACCTTC.

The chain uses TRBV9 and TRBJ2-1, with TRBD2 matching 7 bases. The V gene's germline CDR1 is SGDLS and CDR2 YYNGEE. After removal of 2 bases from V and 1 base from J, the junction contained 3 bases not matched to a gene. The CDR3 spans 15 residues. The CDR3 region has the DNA TGTGCCAGCAGCGTGCGCGGGAGTTCCTACAATGAGCAGTTCTTC. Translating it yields CASSVRGSSYNEQFF.

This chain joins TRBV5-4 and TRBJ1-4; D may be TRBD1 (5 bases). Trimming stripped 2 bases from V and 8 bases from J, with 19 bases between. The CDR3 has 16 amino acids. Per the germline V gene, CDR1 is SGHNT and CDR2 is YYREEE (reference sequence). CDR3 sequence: CASSLTVGREREKLFF. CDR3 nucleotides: TGTGCCAGCAGCTTAACGGTGGGGCGAGAAAGGGAAAAACTGTTTTTT.

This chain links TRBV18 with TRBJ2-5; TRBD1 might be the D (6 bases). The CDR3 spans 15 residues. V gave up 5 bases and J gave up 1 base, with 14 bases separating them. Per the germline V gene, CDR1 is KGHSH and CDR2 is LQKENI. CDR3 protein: CASSTGIGGQETQYF. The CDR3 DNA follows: TGTGCCAGCTCAACAGGGATTGGCGGCCAAGAGACCCAGTACTTC.